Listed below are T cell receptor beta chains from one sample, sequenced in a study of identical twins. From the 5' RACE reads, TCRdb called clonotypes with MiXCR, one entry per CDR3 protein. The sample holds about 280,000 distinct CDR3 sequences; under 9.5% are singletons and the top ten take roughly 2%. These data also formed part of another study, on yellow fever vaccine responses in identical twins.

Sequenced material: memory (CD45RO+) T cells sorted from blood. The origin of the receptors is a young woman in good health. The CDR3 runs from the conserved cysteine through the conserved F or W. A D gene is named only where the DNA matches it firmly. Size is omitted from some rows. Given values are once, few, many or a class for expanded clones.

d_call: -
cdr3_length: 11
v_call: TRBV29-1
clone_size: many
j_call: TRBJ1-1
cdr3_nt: TGCAGCGTCGTAGGGCCGGGTGAAGCTTTCTTT
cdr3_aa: CSVVGPGEAFF

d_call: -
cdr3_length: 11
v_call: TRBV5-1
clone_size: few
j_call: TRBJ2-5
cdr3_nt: TGCGCCAGCAGCTTGGGGGTGACCCAGTACTTC
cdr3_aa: CASSLGVTQYF

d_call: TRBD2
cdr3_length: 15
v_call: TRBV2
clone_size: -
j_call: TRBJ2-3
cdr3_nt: TGTGCCAGCAGGGAACTAGCGGGACCCACAGATACGCAGTATTTT
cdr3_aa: CASRELAGPTDTQYF

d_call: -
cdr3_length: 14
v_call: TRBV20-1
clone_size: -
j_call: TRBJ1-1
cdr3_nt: TGCAGTGCTATCCCCATTGGACTGAACACTGAAGCTTTCTTT
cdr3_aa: CSAIPIGLNTEAFF

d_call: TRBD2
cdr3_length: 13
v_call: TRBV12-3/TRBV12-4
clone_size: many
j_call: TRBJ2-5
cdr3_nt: TGTGCCAGCAGGCGCGGGAGAAGGGAGACCCAGTACTTC
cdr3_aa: CASRRGRRETQYF

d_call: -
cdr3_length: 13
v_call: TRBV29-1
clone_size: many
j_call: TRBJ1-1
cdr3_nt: TGCAGCGCTGAAGGGAGCGGGGGCACTGAAGCTTTCTTT
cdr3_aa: CSAEGSGGTEAFF

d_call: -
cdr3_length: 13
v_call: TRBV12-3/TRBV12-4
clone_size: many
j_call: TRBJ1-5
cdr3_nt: TGTGCCAGCAGTTATCTGGGAGGTCAGCCCCAGCATTTT
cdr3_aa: CASSYLGGQPQHF

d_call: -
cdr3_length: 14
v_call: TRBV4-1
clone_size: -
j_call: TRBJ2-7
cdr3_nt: TGCGCCAGCAGCCGCGAGATTATCTCCTACGAGCAGTACTTC
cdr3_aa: CASSREIISYEQYF

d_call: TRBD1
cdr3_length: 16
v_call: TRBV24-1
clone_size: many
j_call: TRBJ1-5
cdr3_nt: TGTGCCACCAGTGATTTGTATGTGACAGGGGTACAGCCCCAGCATTTT
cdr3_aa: CATSDLYVTGVQPQHF

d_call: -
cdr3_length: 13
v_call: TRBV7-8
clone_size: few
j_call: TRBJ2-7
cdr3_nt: TGTGCCAGCAGCTTTGGAATAGCTTACGAGCAGTACTTC
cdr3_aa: CASSFGIAYEQYF

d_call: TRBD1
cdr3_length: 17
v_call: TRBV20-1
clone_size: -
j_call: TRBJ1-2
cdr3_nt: TGCAGTGCTAGAGAGCTCCCCGGACAGGGAGGTAACTATGGCTACACCTTC
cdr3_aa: CSARELPGQGGNYGYTF

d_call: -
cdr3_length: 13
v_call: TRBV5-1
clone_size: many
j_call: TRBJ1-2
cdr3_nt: TGCGCCAGCAGCCAGGGCCTGCACTATGGCTACACCTTC
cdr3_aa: CASSQGLHYGYTF

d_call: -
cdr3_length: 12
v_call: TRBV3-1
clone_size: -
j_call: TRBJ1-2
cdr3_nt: TGTGCCAGCAGCCGAGTAAGGGGTGGCTACACCTTC
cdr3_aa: CASSRVRGGYTF

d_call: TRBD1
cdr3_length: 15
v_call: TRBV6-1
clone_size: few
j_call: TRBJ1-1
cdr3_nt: TGTGCCAGCAGGAATCGTGGACAGGGTGGCATTGAAGCTTTCTTT
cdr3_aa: CASRNRGQGGIEAFF

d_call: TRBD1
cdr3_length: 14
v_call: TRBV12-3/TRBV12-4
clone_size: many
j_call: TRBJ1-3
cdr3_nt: TGTGCCAGCTCTTTCACAGGGGCTGGAAACACCATATATTTT
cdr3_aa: CASSFTGAGNTIYF

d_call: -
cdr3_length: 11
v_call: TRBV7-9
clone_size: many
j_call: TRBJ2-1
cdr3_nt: TGTGCCAGCAGCTCTATGGGGGGGCAGTTCTTC
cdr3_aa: CASSSMGGQFF

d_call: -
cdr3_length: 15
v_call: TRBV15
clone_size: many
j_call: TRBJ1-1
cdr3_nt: TGTGCCACCAGCAGAACACGACAGACGACCACTGAAGCTTTCTTT
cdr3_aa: CATSRTRQTTTEAFF

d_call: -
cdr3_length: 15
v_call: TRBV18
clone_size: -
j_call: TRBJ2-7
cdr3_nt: TGTGCCAGTACCCCGGGTAGTGGGGCTTATTACGAGCAGTACTTC
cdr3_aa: CASTPGSGAYYEQYF

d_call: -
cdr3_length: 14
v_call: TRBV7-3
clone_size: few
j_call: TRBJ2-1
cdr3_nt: TGTGCCAGCAGCTTAACGTATACTTCGGATGAGCAGTTCTTC
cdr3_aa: CASSLTYTSDEQFF

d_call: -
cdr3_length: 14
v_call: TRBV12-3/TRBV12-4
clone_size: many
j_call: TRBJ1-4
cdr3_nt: TGTGCCAGCAGCTCACCGTCTCGTACGGAAAAACTGTTTTTT
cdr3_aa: CASSSPSRTEKLFF